These T cell receptor beta chains were read from a single sample in a study of cytomegalovirus exposure and HLA in healthy donors. Repertoires were generated with immunoSEQ multiplex PCR, while TCRdb's copy carries only in-frame clones and drops some. The profile shows 130,000 or so clones, 75% to 90% of them singletons. The specimen sequenced was PBMCs. The source is a woman aged 45 to 65 in good health and CMV-seropositive. CDR3s include the opening cysteine and the closing phenylalanine or tryptophan. Only part of the rows carry a size: once, few, many, or a class if the clone is expanded.

clone_size v_call cdr3_aa
. TRBV7-9 CSSSFGGVGDTEAFF
. TRBV10-3 CATLTANEQFF
. TRBV30 CAWVGKRGGWEQYF
. TRBV5-1 CASSNGQGGSPLHF
. TRBV2 CASRDRGFSGANVLTF
. TRBV11-2 CASSLGVIAEAFF
once TRBV5-4 CASSFDRQETQYF
. TRBV30 CAWRRPAAGTNEKLFF
. TRBV6-5 CASSYGSGSPYEQYF
. TRBV30 CAWRDSGGGSGELFF
. TRBV19 CASRHSFYQPQHF
. TRBV28 CASSLATDGYTF
. TRBV20-1 CSARNRDRVCF
. TRBV10-1 CASSANAKTGGRQETQYF
. TRBV29-1 CSGYRGNEQFF
. TRBV5-4 CASSCQCWTGAGRGGYTF
few TRBV30 CALMEFYNEQFF
. TRBV10-1 CASRGQAYTGELFF
once TRBV30 CAWSWTSGRPRRQYF
. TRBV11-2 CASSRDREETQYF
. TRBV6-5 CASSYSRDTANEKLFF
. TRBV5-1 CASRTGLIYGYTF
. TRBV7-9 CSSSSSDRGRLGANVLTF
. TRBV7-2 CASSPDRAYNEQFF
. TRBV27 CASSLSSGGYNEQFF
. TRBV5-1 CASSLDSLTDTQYF
. TRBV30 CAWSVQGSNTF
. TRBV7-9 CASSPLERYYEQYF
. TRBV7-9 CASSSWDSSNSPLHF
. TRBV5-1 CASKQGIIAANTGELFF
. TRBV6-5 CASGRSSGNTIYF
few TRBV5-1 CASSFDPATGEEEKLFF
. TRBV28 CASSLGGRTNTEAFF
. TRBV6-5 CASSYSTDYGYTF
. TRBV4-1 CASSQPQGDGGYTF
. TRBV2 CASTPTSGRGGEQFF
. TRBV28 CASSPGQGVHEQYF
. TRBV7-3 CASAPFPGGGSYTF
. TRBV29-1 CSVGQDRTAGELFF
. TRBV4-3 CASSQAWTGTGGHTQYF
. TRBV14 CASSQDAWEGSGEPNEQFF
. TRBV28 CASSLLYVGEAENTIYF
. TRBV7-9 CASSREKTQYF
. TRBV19 CASSFDRNEKLFF
. TRBV30 CAWNAGTERSPLHF
. TRBV6-5 CASGTGGSEQYF
. TRBV30 CACQAGGLYEQYF
. TRBV28 CASTPPRGPLHF
. TRBV5-5 CASSPAGQEYGYTF
. TRBV7-3 CASSFSRTGELFF
. TRBV27 CASSSRGYNEQFF
. TRBV7-8 CASSSGPGVIYNEQFF
. TRBV28 CASSFPNSYEQYF
. TRBV27 CASSFWQGSNEQYF